Listed below are T cell receptor beta chains from one sample, sequenced in a study of blood T cell repertoires in COVID-19. Here immunoSEQ multiplex PCR was the method, and the copy in TCRdb shows in-frame clones only, minus some. The table lists approximately 360,000 clones, about 89% of them singletons. The sample was PBMCs or T cells enriched from blood (not recorded which). The receptors derive from a man between 35 and 55 years old in a cohort exposed to, infected with or recovered from COVID-19 (not recorded which). CDR3s include the opening cysteine and the closing phenylalanine or tryptophan. A D gene is named only where the DNA matches it firmly. Some rows have no size entry. The others give once, few or many, or a class for an expanded clone.

v_gene	abundance	d_gene	j_gene	CDR3nt	CDR3aa
TRBV4-1	NA	NA	TRBJ2-3	TGCGCCAGCAGCCAAGGGTCTAGGTTTAGACAGGGAGGATTGGATACGCAGTATTTT	CASSQGSRFRQGGLDTQYF
TRBV29-1	NA	TRBD2	TRBJ2-3	TGCAGCGTTGCTAGCGGGAGTGCAGATACGCAGTATTTT	CSVASGSADTQYF
TRBV4-1	once	TRBD2	TRBJ2-3	TGCGCCAGCAGCCTCACTAGCGGGAGGGTAATAGATACGCAGTATTTT	CASSLTSGRVIDTQYF
TRBV24-1	NA	NA	TRBJ1-1	TGTGCCACCAGTGAATCGTTGAGCACTGAAGCTTTCTTT	CATSESLSTEAFF
TRBV30	once	NA	TRBJ2-7	TGTGCCTGGAGTGTAGCTAGCGCCTCCTACGAGCAGTACTTC	CAWSVASASYEQYF
TRBV18	once	NA	TRBJ1-1	TGTGCCAGCTCACCACTGGCAGATATGAACACTGAAGCTTTCTTT	CASSPLADMNTEAFF
TRBV19	NA	TRBD2	TRBJ2-3	TGTGCCAGTAGTCGAACCGCTTTAGCGGGAGGGCCTAGTACAGATACGCAGTATTTT	CASSRTALAGGPSTDTQYF
TRBV5-1	NA	TRBD2	TRBJ2-1	TGCGCCAGCAGCGCTCCTGAGCGGGAAGGGGAGCAGTTCTTC	CASSAPEREGEQFF
TRBV7-9	NA	TRBD1	TRBJ1-2	TGTGCCAGCAGCTCGGGACAGAACTATGGCTACACCTTC	CASSSGQNYGYTF
TRBV27	NA	TRBD1	TRBJ1-4	TGTGCCAGCAGTAAGACAGGGCGGCCCAATGAAAAACTGTTTTTT	CASSKTGRPNEKLFF
TRBV7-9	NA	TRBD1	TRBJ2-2	TGTGCCAGCAGCTCTTTAACAGGGGGCCGAACCGGGGAGCTGTTTTTT	CASSSLTGGRTGELFF
TRBV7-2	NA	NA	TRBJ2-7	TGTGCCAGCAGCTTAGTCGGCGGGCGTAGCTCCTACGAGCAGTACTTC	CASSLVGGRSSYEQYF
TRBV6-5	NA	TRBD2	TRBJ2-3	TGTGCCAGCAGAGGACTAGCGTCTATCACAGATACGCAGTATTTT	CASRGLASITDTQYF
TRBV5-1	NA	TRBD1	TRBJ1-6	TGCGCCACCCGACAGGGGTTCAATTCACCCCTCCACTTT	CATRQGFNSPLHF
TRBV10-2	NA	TRBD2	TRBJ2-1	TGCGCCAGCAGAAAGCGGGAGGGCCACAATGAGCAGTTCTTC	CASRKREGHNEQFF
TRBV3-1/TRBV3-2	NA	NA	TRBJ2-1	TGTGCCAGCAGCCAGCCTAGCGTGGACAATGAGCAGTTCTTC	CASSQPSVDNEQFF
TRBV5-8	NA	TRBD2	TRBJ2-1	TGTGCCAGCAGCTCCGGGACTAGCGGCTACAATGAGCAGTTCTTC	CASSSGTSGYNEQFF
TRBV7-9	NA	TRBD2	TRBJ2-1	TGTGCCAGCAGCGGGACTAGCGGGAGTATTGAGCAGTTCTTC	CASSGTSGSIEQFF
TRBV25-1	NA	NA	TRBJ1-1	TGTGCCAGCAAAAGGACCAGTTCCGGACGTAGGGGGACTGAAGCTTTCTTT	CASKRTSSGRRGTEAFF
TRBV3-1/TRBV3-2	NA	TRBD1	TRBJ2-2	TGTGCCAGCAGCCGGGACAGTGGGGCCGGGGAGCTGTTTTTT	CASSRDSGAGELFF
TRBV5-6	NA	NA	TRBJ1-2	TGTGCCAGCAGCTCCCACGGTAGTAACTATGGCTACACCTTC	CASSSHGSNYGYTF
TRBV5-1	NA	NA	TRBJ1-2	TGCGCCAGCAGCTTGTACAGGGCCGGCGGCTACACCTTC	CASSLYRAGGYTF
TRBV11-3	NA	TRBD2	TRBJ2-3	TGTGCCAGCAGCAAGACTAGCGGGGGCACAGATACGCAGTATTTT	CASSKTSGGTDTQYF
TRBV7-2	NA	NA	TRBJ1-1	TGTGCCAGCAGCTTACAGGGCAGGGGATTAGCTGAAGCTTTCTTT	CASSLQGRGLAEAFF
TRBV2	NA	TRBD1	TRBJ1-2	TGTGCCAGCAGTGAGAGACAGGGATGGGGCGGGGGCTACACCTTC	CASSERQGWGGGYTF
TRBV19	NA	TRBD1	TRBJ2-7	TGTGCCAGTAGTGTCCGGACAGGGTTCTACGAGCAGTACTTC	CASSVRTGFYEQYF